Below are 8 T cell receptor beta chains sequenced from a single sample in a study of ipilimumab plus nivolumab after autologous stem cell transplantation. Assay used: immunoSEQ multiplex PCR; TCRdb lists only in-frame clones, some missing. This sample has about 20,000 clones, with roughly 70% found just once. The input for sequencing was PBMCs, taken in a trial of ipilimumab plus nivolumab as post-transplant consolidation. The receptors derive from a male donor with diffuse large B-cell lymphoma.

V and J are TRBV19 and TRBJ1-5; 7 bases line up with TRBD1. Unmatched junction bases numbered 5, after V lost 1 base and J lost 5 bases. This CDR3 region has 15 residues. Germline V lookup: CDR1 LNHDA, CDR2 SQIVND (reference sequence). CDR3 DNA sequence: TGTGCCAGTAGTATAGGACAGGGAGGTTATCAGCCCCAGCATTTT. Protein product: CASSIGQGGYQPQHF.

V is TRBV9 and J is TRBJ2-6, with D perhaps being TRBD1 or TRBD2 (6 bases each). Germline lookup yields CDR1 SGDLS and CDR2 YYNGEE. The ends were cut back, 4 bases at V and 0 bases at J, with 11 bases in the middle. CDR3 length: 16 amino acids. CDR3 protein: CASSQRGDSGANVLTF. The CDR3 coding sequence is TGTGCCAGCAGCCAGAGGGGGGACTCTGGGGCCAACGTCCTGACTTTC.

The chain joins TRBV4-1 to TRBJ1-2, with 7 bases aligning to TRBD1. Germline values: CDR1 MGHRA, CDR2 YSYEKL. This CDR3 contains 15 residues. The J segment lost 2 bases and the V segment lost 4 bases, leaving 7 bases of the junction unmatched. CDR3: CASSPGQVANYGYTF. CDR3 coding DNA: TGCGCCAGCAGCCCCGGACAGGTTGCCAACTATGGCTACACCTTC.

V gene TRBV19 combines with J gene TRBJ1-1, with 8 nucleotides matching TRBD1. The germline V gene has CDR1 LNHDA and CDR2 SQIVND (reference sequence). There are 14 residues in the CDR3. Germline trimming cut 5 bases from V and 5 bases from J; bases unmatched to any gene: 7. The CDR3, as DNA: TGTGCCAGTAGTCCCCAGGGGGCGCTGACTGAAGCTTTCTTT. This translates into CASSPQGALTEAFF.

The chain has TRBV27 and TRBJ1-2, with D hard to call. The germline gives CDR1 MNHEY, CDR2 SMNVEV (reference sequence). This CDR3 is built from 15 residues. Trimming stripped 5 bases from V and 1 base from J, with 14 bases between. The DNA of the CDR3 is TGTGCCAGCAGTCCCCTCGGTGGATTTAACTATGGCTACACCTTC. This gives the protein CASSPLGGFNYGYTF.

The V call is TRBV19, the J call TRBJ1-4; TRBD1 is a possible D gene (5 bases). V was pared by 5 bases and J by 4 bases, with 17 bases between. Germline-derived CDR1 and CDR2 are LNHDA and SQIVND (reference sequence). The CDR3 spans 16 residues. Here the CDR3 DNA reads TGTGCCAGTAGTCCTGCTCGGGCGCAGGGTAATGAAAAACTGTTTTTT. Translating it yields CASSPARAQGNEKLFF.

This clone has just a few counts. The rearrangement uses TRBV28 and TRBJ2-1, with D possibly called TRBD1 or TRBD2 (5 bases each). The CDR3 extends over 11 amino acids. Trimming left V 7 bases short and J 8 bases short, with 9 bases between. CDR1 and CDR2 (germline): MDHEN, SYDVKM. In nucleotides, the CDR3 is TGTGCCAGCACCCTGGGGGATGAGCAGTTCTTC. It specifies CASTLGDEQFF.

This clone is a singleton in its sample. The chain has TRBV9 and TRBJ2-1, with 7 bases matching TRBD1. V gave up 2 bases and J gave up 5 bases; unmatched junction bases: 7. CDR1 and CDR2 from the germline V gene are SGDLS and YYNGEE. The CDR3 runs 15 residues. The CDR3 nucleotides are TGTGCCAGCAGCGTGGAACCACAGGGGAACAATGAGCAGTTCTTC. Translating gives CASSVEPQGNNEQFF.